This is a list of T cell receptor beta chains from one sample in a study of control samples from healthy donors and cancer patients. Using immunoSEQ multiplex PCR, the repertoire was profiled, and TCRdb retains in-frame clones only, with some absent. The sample consists of about 69,000 clones, about four fifths of them appearing once. The specimen was PBMCs. These receptors originate from a woman aged 45-65 years with lung cancer. The conserved cysteine and the conserved F or W are not part of the CDR3 here. Each record gives: CDR3 protein, V gene, J gene.

cdr3_aa: ATSESSGPRETQY; v_call: TRBV24-1; j_call: TRBJ2-5
cdr3_aa: ASMGGLPSPLH; v_call: TRBV19; j_call: TRBJ1-6
cdr3_aa: ASSGLGDEQF; v_call: TRBV9; j_call: TRBJ2-1
cdr3_aa: ASSSQGGGNTIY; v_call: TRBV11-2; j_call: TRBJ1-3
cdr3_aa: ASSWGGTNTEAF; v_call: TRBV7-9; j_call: TRBJ1-1
cdr3_aa: ASSEIPTGMNTEAF; v_call: TRBV2; j_call: TRBJ1-1
cdr3_aa: ASSLGQGELF; v_call: TRBV7-2; j_call: TRBJ2-2
cdr3_aa: ASSIGQTGNSPLH; v_call: TRBV19; j_call: TRBJ1-6
cdr3_aa: ASSLGGFNTQY; v_call: TRBV27; j_call: TRBJ2-3
cdr3_aa: ATSDPNYSREQY; v_call: TRBV24-1; j_call: TRBJ2-7
cdr3_aa: ASRLGGAGNTEAF; v_call: TRBV7-2; j_call: TRBJ1-1
cdr3_aa: ASSLAPDIYEQY; v_call: TRBV5-6; j_call: TRBJ2-7
cdr3_aa: ASIARGGANVLT; v_call: TRBV19; j_call: TRBJ2-6
cdr3_aa: ASRLRVLGESNQPQH; v_call: TRBV28; j_call: TRBJ1-5
cdr3_aa: ASSQDNQVAGSYGYT; v_call: TRBV4-3; j_call: TRBJ1-2
cdr3_aa: ASSFGVSSGNTIY; v_call: TRBV28; j_call: TRBJ1-3
cdr3_aa: ASSLTQGAGEAF; v_call: TRBV5-1; j_call: TRBJ1-1
cdr3_aa: ASSVAGGRYGYT; v_call: TRBV9; j_call: TRBJ1-2
cdr3_aa: ASSQDAGGDQPQH; v_call: TRBV4-3; j_call: TRBJ1-5
cdr3_aa: SATGGHGYT; v_call: TRBV20-1; j_call: TRBJ1-2
cdr3_aa: ASSRRTGTNTGELF; v_call: TRBV19; j_call: TRBJ2-2
cdr3_aa: ASRGDGPNSNQPQH; v_call: TRBV19; j_call: TRBJ1-5
cdr3_aa: ASSGQGYYGYT; v_call: TRBV25-1; j_call: TRBJ1-2
cdr3_aa: ASSLAGGNYYEQY; v_call: TRBV7-2; j_call: TRBJ2-7
cdr3_aa: ASSVIGGSTDTQY; v_call: TRBV2; j_call: TRBJ2-3
cdr3_aa: ASSYSNSDYGYT; v_call: TRBV6-5; j_call: TRBJ1-2
cdr3_aa: ASSQDRPVPNTEAF; v_call: TRBV3-1/TRBV3-2; j_call: TRBJ1-1
cdr3_aa: ASSFGDGSSPLH; v_call: TRBV7-9; j_call: TRBJ1-6
cdr3_aa: ASADRVEQY; v_call: TRBV19; j_call: TRBJ2-7
cdr3_aa: ATGSLSYNSPLH; v_call: TRBV2; j_call: TRBJ1-6
cdr3_aa: ASSSPHTTNTEAF; v_call: TRBV28; j_call: TRBJ1-1
cdr3_aa: ASATGPDGGYT; v_call: TRBV5-1; j_call: TRBJ1-2
cdr3_aa: ASSMGLNYGYT; v_call: TRBV19; j_call: TRBJ1-2
cdr3_aa: ASSFSGTYTGELF; v_call: TRBV5-4; j_call: TRBJ2-2
cdr3_aa: ASDGGTEAF; v_call: TRBV4-1; j_call: TRBJ1-1